This TCR beta chain was retrieved from a study of neurological immune-mediated disorders. Preparation of the unsorted libraries drew on 2 million PBMCs stored at -80 C. This CDR3 region has 14 residues. Germline V lookup: CDR1 SGHRS, CDR2 YFSETQ. Losses at the gene ends were 6 bases for V and 4 bases for J; bases not matched to a gene: 9. By 5'RACE with 10-nucleotide random UMIs, the cDNA was made. TCRdb re-called the 5' RACE reads through MiXCR, storing one row per CDR3 protein. Of about 120,000 distinct CDR3 sequences listed, roughly 3.2% were seen once; the top ten hold 1% to 1.5%. This clonotype was counted at least ten times.

The chain has TRBV5-1 and TRBJ2-7; 8 nucleotides match TRBD2. This TCR was recovered from a woman under 40 with multiple sclerosis. Source material: PBMCs. The CDR3 sequence: CASTAGTRGYEQYF. In nucleotides, the CDR3 is TGCGCCAGCACCGCCGGGACTAGGGGATACGAGCAGTACTTC.